A single sample gave rise to the 6 T cell receptor beta chains below, sequenced in a study of blood T cell repertoires in COVID-19. Only in-frame clones appear in the TCRdb table, and some are missing; sequencing was by immunoSEQ multiplex PCR. The table includes roughly 190,000 clones, less than 90% detected once. The sample comprised peripheral blood. These receptor sequences come from a man aged 30-40 years with acute or convalescent COVID-19.

This clone has only one observation. The V call is TRBV7-3, the J call TRBJ1-6; TRBD1 matches 8 bases. The CDR3 extends over 20 amino acids. J lost 6 bases, V lost 7 bases, and 23 bases had no gene match. CDR1 SGHTA and CDR2 FQGTGA come from the germline V gene. CDR3 in amino acids: CASNRPPGTGEPKGNSPLHF. The CDR3 coding sequence is TGTGCCAGCAACCGACCCCCCGGGACAGGCGAGCCTAAGGGTAATTCACCCCTCCACTTT.

V usage is TRBV6-4 and J usage is TRBJ2-2; TRBD1 agrees at 9 bases. Germline V gives CDR1 MRHNA, CDR2 SNTAGT. This CDR3 has 17 residues. Losses at the gene ends were 6 bases for V and 0 bases for J; bases not matched to a gene: 8. CDR3 amino acids: CASSKGQGISNTGELFF. DNA of the CDR3: TGTGCCAGCAGCAAAGGACAGGGGATCTCGAACACCGGGGAGCTGTTTTTT.

The V and J genes are TRBV5-1 and TRBJ2-2; perhaps TRBD1 as D (6 bases). This CDR3 contains 16 residues. Per germline, CDR1 SGHRS and CDR2 YFSETQ. The ends were cut back, 0 bases at V and 6 bases at J, with 15 bases in the middle. CDR3 bases: TGCGCCAGCAGCTTGGTCGTGGGGGCCTCGGCCGGGGAGCTGTTTTTT. This codes for CASSLVVGASAGELFF.

The V and J genes are TRBV10-2 and TRBJ1-1; TRBD1 is a possible D gene (5 bases). This CDR3 has 13 residues. Germline V gene lookup returns CDR1 WSHSY and CDR2 SAAADI. V was cut by 9 bases and J by 2 bases, with 13 bases left in between. CDR3 sequence reads: CASGLGVNTEAFF. The CDR3 nucleotides are TGCGCCAGTGGGCTAGGGGTTAACACTGAAGCTTTCTTT.

The rearrangement joins TRBV12-3 or TRBV12-4 to TRBJ1-2; D is undetermined. Trimming took 8 bases from V and 0 from J, leaving 7 bases between them. This CDR3 has 12 amino acids. CDR3: CASLAPNYGYTF. CDR3 bases: TGTGCCAGCCTCGCGCCTAACTATGGCTACACCTTC.

This sequence joins TRBV6-5 and TRBJ1-1; 8 nucleotides agree with TRBD1. Trimming took 5 bases from V and 8 from J; bases not matched to a gene: 7. The CDR3 consists of 13 residues. The germline CDR1 and CDR2 sequences are MNHEY and SVGAGI. The CDR3 DNA is TGTGCCAGCAGTCGAAACCGGGACAGGGAAGCTTTCTTT. This translates into CASSRNRDREAFF.